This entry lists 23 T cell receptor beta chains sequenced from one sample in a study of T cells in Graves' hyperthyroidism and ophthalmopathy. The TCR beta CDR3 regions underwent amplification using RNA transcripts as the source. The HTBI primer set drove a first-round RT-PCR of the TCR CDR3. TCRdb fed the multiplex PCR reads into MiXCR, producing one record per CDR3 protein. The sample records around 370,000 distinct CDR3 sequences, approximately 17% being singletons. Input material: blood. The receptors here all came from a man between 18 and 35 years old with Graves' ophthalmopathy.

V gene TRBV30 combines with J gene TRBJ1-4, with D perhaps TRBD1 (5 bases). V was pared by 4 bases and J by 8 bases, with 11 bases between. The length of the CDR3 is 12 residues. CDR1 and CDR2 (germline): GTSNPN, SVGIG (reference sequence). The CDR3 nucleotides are TGTGCCTGGACCCGGGGCGCGGAAAAACTGTTTTTT. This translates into CAWTRGAEKLFF.

The CDR3 sequence is CASSLAVQTYEQYF. In DNA, the CDR3 is TGTGCCAGCAGCTTGGCGGTACAGACCTACGAGCAGTACTTC. V usage is TRBV11-1 and J usage is TRBJ2-7; D unresolved. The V gene lost 3 bases and the J gene lost 2 bases, with 11 bases spanning the gap. The CDR3 extends over 14 amino acids. The germline V gene encodes CDR1 SGHAT and CDR2 FQDESV (reference sequence).

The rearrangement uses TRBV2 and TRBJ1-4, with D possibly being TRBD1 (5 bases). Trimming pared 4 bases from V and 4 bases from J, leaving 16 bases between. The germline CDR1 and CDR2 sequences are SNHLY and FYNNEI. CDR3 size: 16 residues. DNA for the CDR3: TGTGCCAGCAGTGCCCCCAGCGGGGGGGATAATGAAAAACTGTTTTTT. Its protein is CASSAPSGGDNEKLFF.

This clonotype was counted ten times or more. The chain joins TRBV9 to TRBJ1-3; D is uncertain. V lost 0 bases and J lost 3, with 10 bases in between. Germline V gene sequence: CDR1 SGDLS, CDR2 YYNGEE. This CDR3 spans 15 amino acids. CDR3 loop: CASSVAPGGGNTIYF. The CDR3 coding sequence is TGTGCCAGCAGCGTAGCCCCGGGAGGTGGAAACACCATATATTTT.

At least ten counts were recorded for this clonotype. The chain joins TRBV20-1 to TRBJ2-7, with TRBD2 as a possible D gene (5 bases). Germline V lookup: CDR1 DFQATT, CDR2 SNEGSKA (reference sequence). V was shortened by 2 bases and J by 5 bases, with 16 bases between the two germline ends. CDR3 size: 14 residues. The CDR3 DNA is TGCAGTGCTAGATCGGACTCCGTGGTCCACGAGCAGTACTTC. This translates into CSARSDSVVHEQYF.

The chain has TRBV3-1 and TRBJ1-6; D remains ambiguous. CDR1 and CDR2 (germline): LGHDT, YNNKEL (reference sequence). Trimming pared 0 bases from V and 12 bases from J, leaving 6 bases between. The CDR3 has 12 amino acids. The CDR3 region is CASSQDRGPLHF. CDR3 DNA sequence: TGTGCCAGCAGCCAAGACCGGGGACCCCTCCACTTT. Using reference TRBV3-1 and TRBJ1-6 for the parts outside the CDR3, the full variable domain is DTAVSQTPKYLVTQMGNDKSIKCEQNLGHDTMYWYKQDSKKFLKIMFSYNNKELIINETVPNRFSPKSPDKAHLNLHINSLELGDSAVYFCASSQDRGPLHFGNGTRLTVT.

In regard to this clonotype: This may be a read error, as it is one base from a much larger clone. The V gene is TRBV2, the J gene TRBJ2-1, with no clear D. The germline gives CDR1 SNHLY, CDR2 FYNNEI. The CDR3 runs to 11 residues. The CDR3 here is CASSRINERFF. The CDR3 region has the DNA TGTGCCAGCAGTCGCATTAATGAGCGGTTCTTC. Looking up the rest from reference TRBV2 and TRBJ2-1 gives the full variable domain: EPEVTQTPSHQVTQMGQEVILRCVPISNHLYFYWYRQILGQKVEFLVSFYNNEISEKSEIFDDQFSVERPDGSNFTLKIRSTKLEDSAMYFCASSRINERFFGPGTRLTVL.

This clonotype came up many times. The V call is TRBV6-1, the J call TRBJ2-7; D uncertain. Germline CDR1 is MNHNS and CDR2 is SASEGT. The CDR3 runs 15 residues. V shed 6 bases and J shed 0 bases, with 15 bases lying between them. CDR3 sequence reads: CASRAGQALSYEQYF. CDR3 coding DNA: TGTGCCAGCAGAGCCGGCCAGGCCCTCTCCTACGAGCAGTACTTC.

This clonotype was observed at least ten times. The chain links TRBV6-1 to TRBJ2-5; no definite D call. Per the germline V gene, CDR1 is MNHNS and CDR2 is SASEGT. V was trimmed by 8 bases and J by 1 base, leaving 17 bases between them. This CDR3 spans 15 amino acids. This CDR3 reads CASSPYDRAQETQYF. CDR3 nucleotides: TGTGCCAGCTCCCCTTATGACCGGGCCCAAGAGACCCAGTACTTC.

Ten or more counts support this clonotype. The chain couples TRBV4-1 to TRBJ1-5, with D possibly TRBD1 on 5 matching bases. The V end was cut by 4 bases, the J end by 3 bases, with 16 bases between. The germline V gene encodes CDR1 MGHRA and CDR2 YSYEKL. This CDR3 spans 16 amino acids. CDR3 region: CASSPRGAEDNQPQHF. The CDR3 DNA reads TGCGCCAGCAGCCCTCGTGGGGCAGAAGACAATCAGCCCCAGCATTTT.

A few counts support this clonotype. For the CDR3, the DNA is TGCGCCAGCAGCCCGTATGCCGGGACAGCGTCCTACGAGCAGTACTTC. Residues: CASSPYAGTASYEQYF. The genes are TRBV4-1 and TRBJ2-7, with TRBD1 identical over 7 bases. Germline CDR1 reads MGHRA; CDR2 reads YSYEKL. J was trimmed by 1 base and V by 4 bases; bases with no gene match: 10. The CDR3 loop spans 16 amino acids.

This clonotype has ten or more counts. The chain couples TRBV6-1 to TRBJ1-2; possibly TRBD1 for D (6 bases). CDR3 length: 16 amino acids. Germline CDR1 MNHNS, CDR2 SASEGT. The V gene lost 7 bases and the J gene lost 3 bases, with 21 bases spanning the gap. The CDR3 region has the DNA TGTGCCAGCAATCAGCTCCGGACAGCAAGTTACTATGGCTACACCTTC. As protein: CASNQLRTASYYGYTF.

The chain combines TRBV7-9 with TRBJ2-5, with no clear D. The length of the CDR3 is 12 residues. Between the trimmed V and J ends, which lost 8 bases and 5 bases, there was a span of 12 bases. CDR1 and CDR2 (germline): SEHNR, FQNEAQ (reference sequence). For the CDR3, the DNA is TGTGCCAGCGGCCATGTGAGGGAGACCCAGTACTTC. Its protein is CASGHVRETQYF.

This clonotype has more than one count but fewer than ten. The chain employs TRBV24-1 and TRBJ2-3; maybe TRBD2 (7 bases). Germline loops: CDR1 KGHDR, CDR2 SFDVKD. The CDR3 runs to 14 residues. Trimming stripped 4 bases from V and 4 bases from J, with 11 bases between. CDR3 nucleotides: TGTGCCACCAGTGACGGGGGGCTCGCAGATACGCAGTATTTT. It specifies CATSDGGLADTQYF.

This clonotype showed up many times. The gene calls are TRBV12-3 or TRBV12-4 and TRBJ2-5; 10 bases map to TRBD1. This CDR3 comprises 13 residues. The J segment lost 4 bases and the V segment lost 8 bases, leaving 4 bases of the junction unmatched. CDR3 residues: CASWRTGGETQYF. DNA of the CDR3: TGTGCCAGCTGGAGGACAGGGGGAGAGACCCAGTACTTC.

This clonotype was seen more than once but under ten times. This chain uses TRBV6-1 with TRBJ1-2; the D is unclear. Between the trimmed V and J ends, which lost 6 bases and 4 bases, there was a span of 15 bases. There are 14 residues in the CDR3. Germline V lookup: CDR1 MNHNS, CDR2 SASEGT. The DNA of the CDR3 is TGTGCCAGCAGCCTCTGGTTAGATAGCTATGGCTACACCTTC. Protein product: CASSLWLDSYGYTF.

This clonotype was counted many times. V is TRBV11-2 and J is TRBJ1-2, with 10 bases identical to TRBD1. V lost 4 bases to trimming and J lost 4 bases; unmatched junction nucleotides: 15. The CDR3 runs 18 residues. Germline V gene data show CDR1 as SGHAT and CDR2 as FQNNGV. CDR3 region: CASSSSGTGAVITYGYTF. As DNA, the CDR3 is TGTGCCAGCAGCTCTTCCGGGACAGGGGCCGTTATCACCTATGGCTACACCTTC.

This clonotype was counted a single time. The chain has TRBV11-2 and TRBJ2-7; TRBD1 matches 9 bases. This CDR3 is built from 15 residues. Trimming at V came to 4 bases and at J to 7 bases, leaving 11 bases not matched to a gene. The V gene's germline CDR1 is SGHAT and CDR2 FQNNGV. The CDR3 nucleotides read TGTGCCAGCAGCTACCTGGGACAGGGCTTCAAGGAGCAGTACTTC. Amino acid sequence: CASSYLGQGFKEQYF.

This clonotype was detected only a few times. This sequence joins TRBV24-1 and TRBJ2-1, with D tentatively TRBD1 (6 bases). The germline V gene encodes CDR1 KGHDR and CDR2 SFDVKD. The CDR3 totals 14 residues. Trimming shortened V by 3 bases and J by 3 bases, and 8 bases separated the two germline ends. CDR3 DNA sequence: TGTGCCACCAGTGATGTGACAGGCTACAATGAGCAGTTCTTC. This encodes CATSDVTGYNEQFF.

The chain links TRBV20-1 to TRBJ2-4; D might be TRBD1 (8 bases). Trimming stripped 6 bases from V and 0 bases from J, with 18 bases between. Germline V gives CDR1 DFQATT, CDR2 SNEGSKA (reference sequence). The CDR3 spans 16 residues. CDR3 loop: CSASHRGGLAKNIQYF. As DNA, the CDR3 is TGCAGTGCATCCCACAGGGGGGGACTAGCCAAAAACATTCAGTACTTC.

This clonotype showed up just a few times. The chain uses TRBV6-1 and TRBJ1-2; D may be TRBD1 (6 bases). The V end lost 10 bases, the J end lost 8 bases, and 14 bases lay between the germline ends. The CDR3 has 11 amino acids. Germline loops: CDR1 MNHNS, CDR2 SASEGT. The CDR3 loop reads CATSGQYGYTF. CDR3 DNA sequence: TGTGCCACCTCAGGACAGTACGGCTACACCTTC.

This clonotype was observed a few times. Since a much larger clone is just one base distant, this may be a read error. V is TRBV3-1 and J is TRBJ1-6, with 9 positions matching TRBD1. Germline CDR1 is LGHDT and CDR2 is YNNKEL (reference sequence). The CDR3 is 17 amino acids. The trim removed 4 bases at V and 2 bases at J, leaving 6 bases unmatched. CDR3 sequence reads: CASSPGTGMPYNSPLHF. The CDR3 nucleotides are TGTGCCAGCAGCCCCGGGACAGGGATGCCCTATAATTCACCCCTCCACTTT.

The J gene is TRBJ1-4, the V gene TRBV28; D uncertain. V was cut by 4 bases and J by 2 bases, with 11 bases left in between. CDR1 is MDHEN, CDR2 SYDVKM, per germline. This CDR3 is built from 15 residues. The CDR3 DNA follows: TGTGCCAGCAGTTCTACAGACAACACTAATGAAAAACTGTTTTTT. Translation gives CASSSTDNTNEKLFF.